Below, 10 T cell receptor beta chains from the same sample are listed, as sequenced in a study of control samples from healthy donors and cancer patients. Some clones are missing from TCRdb's copy, which holds only in-frame ones; the method was immunoSEQ multiplex PCR. The repertoire holds approximately 97,000 clones, with just over 90% as singletons. The sample was blood. Source of these receptors: a woman younger than 35 in good health.

The chain uses TRBV9 and TRBJ1-5; D gene ambiguous. Germline loops: CDR1 SGDLS, CDR2 YYNGEE. V lost 0 bases and J 4 bases, leaving 11 bases between the germline ends. This CDR3 comprises 15 residues. CDR3 coding DNA: TGTGCCAGCAGCGTAGGAATGGATTCTAATCAGCCCCAGCATTTT. Encoded protein: CASSVGMDSNQPQHF. Combining the CDR3 with reference TRBV9 and TRBJ1-5 gives the whole variable domain DSGVTQTPKHLITATGQRVTLRCSPRSGDLSVYWYQQSLDQGLQFLIQYYNGEERAKGNILERFSAQQFPDLHSELNLSSLELGDSALYFCASSVGMDSNQPQHFGDGTRLSIL.

This clone was recorded many times. The rearrangement uses TRBV3-1 (or the pseudogene TRBV3-2) and TRBJ1-2, with D possibly TRBD1 on 6 matching bases. The CDR3 contains 18 residues. Trimming cost V 3 bases and J 3 bases, with 23 bases left between them. Germline V gene lookup returns CDR1 LGHDT and CDR2 YNNKEL (reference sequence). The CDR3 loop reads CASSHAKPGHNRDYGYTF. CDR3 DNA sequence: TGTGCCAGCAGCCACGCAAAACCGGGACACAACCGGGACTATGGCTACACCTTC.

The DNA of the CDR3 is TGTGCCAGTAGTACCGAGACAGGGACTAATGAAAAACTGTTTTTT. Its protein is CASSTETGTNEKLFF. The V and J genes are TRBV19 and TRBJ1-4, with 7 nucleotides matching TRBD1. Germline V gene data show CDR1 as LNHDA and CDR2 as SQIVND (reference sequence). The CDR3 is 15 amino acids. The J segment lost 2 bases and the V segment lost 4 bases, leaving 4 bases of the junction unmatched.

V and J are TRBV2 and TRBJ2-1; TRBD2 matches 8 bases. Trimming cost V 6 bases and J 4 bases; bases outside gene matches: 2. CDR3 length equals 13 residues. Germline V gene data show CDR1 as SNHLY and CDR2 as FYNNEI. The CDR3 sequence is CASRTSDYNEQFF. DNA for the CDR3: TGTGCCAGCAGGACTAGCGATTACAATGAGCAGTTCTTC.

CDR3 DNA sequence: TGTGCCTGGAGTCCCTCGACAGGGGGCGCCTATGGCTACACCTTC. Translated, it gives CAWSPSTGGAYGYTF. This chain uses TRBV30 with TRBJ1-2; 10 positions agree with TRBD1. This CDR3 comprises 15 residues. After removal of 2 bases from V and 4 bases from J, the junction contained 7 bases not matched to a gene. CDR1 and CDR2 (germline): GTSNPN, SVGIG (reference sequence).

V and J are TRBV7-9 and TRBJ1-1, with D possibly TRBD1 on 5 matching bases. The germline CDR1 and CDR2 sequences are SEHNR and FQNEAQ (reference sequence). This CDR3 region has 15 residues. Trimming removed 5 bases from V and 3 bases from J, with 16 bases in between. CDR3 sequence (DNA): TGTGCCAGCAGCCCTGGGGGGAATAGGGACACTGAAGCTTTCTTT. This encodes CASSPGGNRDTEAFF.

The genes are TRBV9 and TRBJ2-3; 9 bases line up with TRBD2. Germline V gene sequence: CDR1 SGDLS, CDR2 YYNGEE. The CDR3 sequence is 17 residues long. V gave up 4 bases and J gave up 5 bases; unmatched junction bases: 14. CDR3: CASSPRVGSGGGDTQYF. CDR3 nucleotide sequence: TGTGCCAGCAGCCCCCGCGTGGGTAGCGGGGGAGGAGATACGCAGTATTTT.

This rearrangement joins TRBV4-1 to TRBJ1-5; D ambiguous. Germline CDR1 MGHRA, CDR2 YSYEKL. CDR3 length: 12 residues. Trimming cost V 5 bases and J 7 bases, with 9 bases left between them. Written as DNA, the CDR3 is TGCGCCAGCAGCGGTGGGAGCCAGCCCCAGCATTTT. It specifies CASSGGSQPQHF.

This chain joins TRBV13 and TRBJ1-2, with D unclear. The CDR3 covers 15 residues. V dropped 6 bases and J dropped 5 bases, with 19 bases sitting between them. Germline V gene data show CDR1 as PRHDT and CDR2 as FYEKMQ (reference sequence). The DNA for the CDR3 is TGTGCCAGCAGTCATTGGGCCCGGCGGCGGTATGGCTACACCTTC. Protein product: CASSHWARRRYGYTF.

The chain carries TRBV5-6 and TRBJ2-3; TRBD1 matches 7 bases. The J segment lost 3 bases and the V segment lost 4 bases, leaving 5 bases of the junction unmatched. Per germline, CDR1 SGHDT and CDR2 YYEEEE. The CDR3 consists of 14 residues. The CDR3 DNA reads as TGTGCCAGCAGCCTGGGACAGACTACAGATACGCAGTATTTT. The encoded protein is CASSLGQTTDTQYF.